This TCR beta chain comes out of a study of CD8 T cells in Susac syndrome. General study findings and limits: Expansion of clones was not seen in the CD4+ T cell repertoires of Susac syndrome.

The RNA input was roughly 0.45 to 1 ug, and it was reverse transcribed with random hexamers. MiXCR, applied by TCRdb to the immunoSEQ multiplex PCR reads, yields one record per CDR3 protein. The sample has 210,000 or so distinct CDR3 sequences, less than 95% seen once. CD8+ and CD4+ blood T cells underwent TCR beta sequencing. Negative isolation was used for CD8+ and CD4+ T cells and FACS enrichment for TEMRA cells. The CDR3 consists of 15 residues. Trimming removed 3 bases from V and 5 bases from J; junction bases left unmatched: 4. Germline V lookup: CDR1 LNHDA, CDR2 SQIVND (reference sequence). This clonotype has only one observation. No antigen is known for it.

The sequencing sample was made of CD4+ T cells from PBMCs. The V and J genes are TRBV19 and TRBJ2-1, with 10 bases that match TRBD2. The TCR sequence derives from a human donor with Susac syndrome. This CDR3 reads CASSMLAGVNNEQFF. The CDR3 DNA sequence: TGTGCCAGTAGTATGCTAGCGGGGGTTAACAATGAGCAGTTCTTC.